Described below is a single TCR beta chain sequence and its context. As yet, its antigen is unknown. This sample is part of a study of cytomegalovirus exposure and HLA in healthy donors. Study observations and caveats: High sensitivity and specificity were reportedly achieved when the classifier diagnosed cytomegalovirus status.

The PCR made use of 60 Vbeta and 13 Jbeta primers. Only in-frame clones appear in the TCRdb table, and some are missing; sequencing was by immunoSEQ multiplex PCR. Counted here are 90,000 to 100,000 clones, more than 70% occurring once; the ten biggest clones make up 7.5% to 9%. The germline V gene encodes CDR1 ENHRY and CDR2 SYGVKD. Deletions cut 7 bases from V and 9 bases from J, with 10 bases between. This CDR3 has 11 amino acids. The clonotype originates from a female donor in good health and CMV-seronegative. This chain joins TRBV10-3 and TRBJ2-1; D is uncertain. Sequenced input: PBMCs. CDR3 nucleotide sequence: TGTGCCATCAACTCCTTCTTTGAGCAGTTCTTC. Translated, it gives CAINSFFEQFF.